Below are 21 T cell receptor beta chains sequenced from a single sample in a study of Ad26.COV2.S vaccination and SARS-CoV-2 variants. This sample's treatment: some 20 received Ad26.COV2.S at low or high dose, single or two shots; roughly five received placebo; per-sample allocation not given. After the first vaccine or placebo injection, samples were drawn on day 63. Sequencing was performed with immunoSEQ multiplex PCR; in TCRdb, only in-frame clones are kept and a portion is missing. Of about 280,000 clones listed, around 87% are singletons. Sequencing used peripheral blood, obtained in a trial of Ad26.COV2.S vaccine versus placebo. The receptors come from a person between 18 and 59 years old who received the Ad26.COV2.S COVID-19 vaccine or a placebo.

The chain uses TRBV10-3 and TRBJ2-7; 10 bases are shared with TRBD1. Looked up from germline, CDR1 is ENHRY and CDR2 is SYGVKD. V was pared by 5 bases and J by 4 bases, with 5 bases of the junction left unmatched. There are 14 residues in the CDR3. CDR3 sequence: CAISPGQGYYEQYF. The CDR3 DNA follows: TGTGCCATCAGTCCGGGACAGGGGTATTACGAGCAGTACTTC.

The chain employs TRBV29-1 and TRBJ1-1; unclear D gene. The CDR3 runs 12 residues. The V gene's germline CDR1 is SQVTM and CDR2 ANQGSEA. Trimming shortened V by 5 bases and J by 1 base, and 8 bases separated the two germline ends. The CDR3 loop reads CSVFTENTEAFF. In nucleotides, the CDR3 is TGCAGCGTTTTTACGGAGAACACTGAAGCTTTCTTT.

The chain has TRBV2 and TRBJ1-3; 7 nucleotides match TRBD1. V lost 6 bases and J lost 3; bases outside the gene matches: 8. Germline CDR1 and CDR2: SNHLY and FYNNEI. The CDR3 has 15 amino acids. The CDR3 loop is CASRGGGAFGNTIYF. The CDR3 region has the DNA TGTGCCAGCAGGGGAGGGGGCGCGTTTGGAAACACCATATATTTT.

The CDR3 spells CASSPNREYYGYTF. CDR3 sequence (DNA): TGTGCCAGCAGCCCAAACAGGGAATACTATGGCTACACCTTC. The chain uses TRBV6-5 and TRBJ1-2, with D perhaps matching TRBD1 (6 bases). This CDR3 has 14 residues. Germline CDR1 is MNHEY and CDR2 is SVGAGI. With 6 bases removed from V and 3 bases from J, the gap between germline ends came to 14 bases.

This clone was observed a single time. V is TRBV24-1 and J is TRBJ1-1; tentative D call: TRBD1 (6 bases). CDR1 KGHDR and CDR2 SFDVKD come from the germline V gene. This CDR3 has 12 amino acids. With 7 bases removed from V and 7 bases from J, the gap between germline ends came to 12 bases. CDR3 DNA sequence: TGTGCCACCAGCTCAGGGGTTGGTGAAGCTTTCTTT. This encodes CATSSGVGEAFF.

The rearrangement joins TRBV2 to TRBJ2-1, with D tentatively TRBD2 (6 bases). The CDR3 totals 12 residues. In germline, CDR1 is SNHLY, CDR2 FYNNEI. The ends were cut back, 6 bases at V and 7 bases at J, with 10 bases in the middle. The CDR3 loop reads CASRTRKNEQFF. DNA of the CDR3: TGTGCCAGCAGGACTAGGAAGAATGAGCAGTTCTTC. Based on the CDR3 plus reference TRBV2 and TRBJ2-1, the full variable domain is EPEVTQTPSHQVTQMGQEVILRCVPISNHLYFYWYRQILGQKVEFLVSFYNNEISEKSEIFDDQFSVERPDGSNFTLKIRSTKLEDSAMYFCASRTRKNEQFFGPGTRLTVL.

This chain uses TRBV7-3 with TRBJ2-5; 8 bases are a match to TRBD1. Losses at the gene ends were 4 bases for V and 1 base for J; bases not matched to a gene: 5. Germline V gene lookup returns CDR1 SGHTA and CDR2 FQGTGA. The length of the CDR3 is 15 residues. The CDR3 DNA follows: TGTGCCAGCAGCTATCAGGGGGCTCTCCAAGAGACCCAGTACTTC. Translation: CASSYQGALQETQYF.

The chain links TRBV3-1 (or the pseudogene TRBV3-2) to TRBJ2-2, with unresolved D. Germline V gene sequence: CDR1 LGHDT, CDR2 YNNKEL (reference sequence). The V end was cut by 0 bases, the J end by 6 bases, with 11 bases between. This CDR3 is built from 15 residues. CDR3 coding DNA: TGTGCCAGCAGCCAAGATTCTTCAGGTGCCGGGGAGCTGTTTTTT. It is translated as CASSQDSSGAGELFF.

The chain joins TRBV28 to TRBJ1-5; possibly TRBD1 for D (6 bases). Germline CDR1 MDHEN, CDR2 SYDVKM. V was clipped by 6 bases and J by 7 bases, with 16 bases between them. This CDR3 is built from 14 residues. The CDR3 DNA reads TGTGCCAGCAGGTCTGGTGGGGGCGGGCAGCCCCAGCATTTT. Translation gives CASRSGGGGQPQHF.

The chain joins TRBV7-9 to TRBJ1-5; D ambiguous. CDR3 length equals 14 residues. Between the trimmed V and J ends, which lost 1 base and 0 bases, there was a span of 4 bases. CDR1 is SEHNR and CDR2 is FQNEAQ in the germline V gene (reference sequence). The CDR3 sequence: CASSLEYSNQPQHF. CDR3 nucleotides: TGTGCCAGCAGCTTAGAATATAGCAATCAGCCCCAGCATTTT.

The chain employs TRBV3-1 (or the pseudogene TRBV3-2) and TRBJ2-1; no clear D gene. This CDR3 contains 12 residues. The V gene's germline CDR1 is LGHDT and CDR2 YNNKEL (reference sequence). Deletions cut 0 bases from V and 7 bases from J, with 4 bases between. The CDR3 region has the DNA TGTGCCAGCAGCCAAGATCAGAATGAGCAGTTCTTC. Its translation is CASSQDQNEQFF.

V is TRBV28 and J is TRBJ2-7; perhaps D is TRBD1 or TRBD2 (6 bases each). The CDR3 is 15 amino acids. Germline loops: CDR1 MDHEN, CDR2 SYDVKM. Between the trimmed V and J ends, which lost 6 bases and 2 bases, there was a span of 17 bases. Written as DNA, the CDR3 is TGTGCCAGCAGAACAGGGTCTGCGGGGACCTACGAGCAGTACTTC. Residues: CASRTGSAGTYEQYF.

The CDR3 DNA follows: TGCGCCAGCAGCCAGGGACAGGGGGCTAACTATGGCTACACCTTC. This sequence encodes CASSQGQGANYGYTF. V and J are TRBV4-1 and TRBJ1-2, with TRBD1 matching over 11 bases. This CDR3 comprises 15 residues. Looked up from germline, CDR1 is MGHRA and CDR2 is YSYEKL. Germline trimming cut 3 bases from V and 0 bases from J; bases unmatched to any gene: 0.

The genes are TRBV11-3 and TRBJ2-5; D unresolved. CDR1 is SGHNT and CDR2 is YENEEA in the germline V gene. CDR3 length equals 15 residues. Trimming stripped 2 bases from V and 0 bases from J, with 10 bases between. The CDR3 region is CASSLSNTYQETQYF. CDR3 DNA: TGTGCCAGCAGCTTATCCAATACGTACCAAGAGACCCAGTACTTC. Variable domain in full (rest from reference TRBV11-3 and TRBJ2-5): EAGVVQSPRYKIIEKKQPVAFWCNPISGHNTLYWYLQNLGQGPELLIRYENEEAVDDSQLPKDRFSAERLKGVDSTLKIQPAELGDSAVYLCASSLSNTYQETQYFGPGTRLLVL.

The CDR3 reads CASSFMGNQPQHF. CDR3 sequence (DNA): TGTGCCAGCAGCTTTATGGGAAATCAGCCCCAGCATTTT. V usage is TRBV7-8 and J usage is TRBJ1-5; no firm D call. Trimming cost V 3 bases and J 4 bases, with 7 bases left between them. CDR3 length equals 13 residues. Germline values: CDR1 SGHVS, CDR2 FQNEAQ.

This clone turned up a few times. V and J are TRBV7-8 and TRBJ2-7; 13 bases agree with TRBD2. In germline, CDR1 is SGHVS, CDR2 FQNEAQ. Trimming at V came to 5 bases and at J to 13 bases, leaving 11 bases not matched to a gene. There are 14 residues in the CDR3. The CDR3 nucleotides are TGTGCCAGCAGCATTACTAGGACTAGCGGGAGTCAATACTTC. It specifies CASSITRTSGSQYF. The full variable domain, completed using reference TRBV7-8 and TRBJ2-7, is GAGVSQSPRYKVAKRGQDVALRCDPISGHVSLFWYQQALGQGPEFLTYFQNEAQLDKSGLPSDRFFAERPEGSVSTLKIQRTQQEDSAVYLCASSITRTSGSQYFGPGTRLTVT.

The chain links TRBV6-5 to TRBJ1-2, with D perhaps matching TRBD1 (6 bases). Trimming shortened V by 1 base and J by 2 bases, and 11 bases separated the two germline ends. The CDR3 runs to 15 residues. The germline V gene has CDR1 MNHEY and CDR2 SVGAGI. CDR3 coding DNA: TGTGCCAGCAGTTACTTACAGGGTGGGAACTATGGCTACACCTTC. Translated, it gives CASSYLQGGNYGYTF.

The chain joins TRBV9 to TRBJ2-3; D remains unclear. The CDR3 spans 13 residues. CDR1 and CDR2 from the germline V gene are SGDLS and YYNGEE. V was trimmed by 3 bases and J by 2 bases, leaving 7 bases between them. CDR3 protein: CASSGVATDTQYF. CDR3 bases: TGTGCCAGCAGCGGGGTGGCCACAGATACGCAGTATTTT.

This chain joins TRBV7-2 and TRBJ2-7, with TRBD2 matching 10 bases. The CDR3 runs 16 residues. Germline lookup yields CDR1 SGHTA and CDR2 FQGNSA. V gave up 2 bases and J gave up 5 bases; unmatched junction bases: 9. CDR3 bases: TGTGCCAGCAGCTTACGCGAAGCGGGGGGGCAGCACGAGCAGTACTTC. Translating it yields CASSLREAGGQHEQYF.

In nucleotides, the CDR3 is TGTGCCAGCAGTGTAACTAGCGGGCGCCAATCGGGGACCCAGTACTTC. It translates to CASSVTSGRQSGTQYF. The chain carries TRBV2 and TRBJ2-5, with 9 nucleotides matching TRBD2. After removal of 4 bases from V and 7 bases from J, the junction contained 13 bases not matched to a gene. Germline V gene lookup returns CDR1 SNHLY and CDR2 FYNNEI. CDR3 size: 16 residues.

The chain combines TRBV19 with TRBJ2-7; TRBD2 agrees at 8 bases. Germline assignment: CDR1 LNHDA and CDR2 SQIVND (reference sequence). The length of the CDR3 is 14 residues. J gave up 1 base and V 5 bases, and 4 bases lay outside the gene matches. CDR3 region: CASSLAGPSYEQYF. As DNA, the CDR3 is TGTGCCAGTAGTTTAGCGGGACCGTCCTACGAGCAGTACTTC.